These T cell receptor beta chains were read from a single sample in a study of CD8 T cells in ankylosing spondylitis. TCRdb called the 5' RACE reads again in MiXCR, with one record for every CDR3 protein. The data contain hundreds of thousands of distinct CDR3 sequences, roughly 13% of them singletons. Sequenced input: blood, either unsorted or a sorted T cell fraction (not recorded which). Receptors were obtained from a male donor with ankylosing spondylitis. The CDR3 runs from the conserved cysteine through the conserved F or W. A D gene is named only where the DNA matches it firmly. Rows give clone size only sometimes, using once, few, many, or a class for an expanded clone.

>-|TRBV7-2|13|TRBJ1-1|many
CASTAAGSTEAFF
TGTGCCAGCACCGCCGCGGGGAGTACTGAAGCTTTCTTT
>TRBD1|TRBV12-3/TRBV12-4|16|TRBJ2-4|many
CASSWGDRVAKNIQYF
TGTGCCAGCAGCTGGGGGGACAGGGTTGCCAAAAACATTCAGTACTTC
>-|TRBV2|11|TRBJ1-2|many
CASSDSYGYTF
TGTGCCAGCAGTGACAGCTATGGCTACACCTTC
>TRBD1|TRBV12-3/TRBV12-4|12|TRBJ2-3|many
CASSATGGTQYF
TGTGCCAGCAGCGCGACAGGGGGCACGCAGTATTTT
>-|TRBV29-1|13|TRBJ1-5|-
CSVEVGANQPQHF
TGCAGCGTTGAAGTTGGGGCAAATCAGCCCCAGCATTTT
>TRBD1|TRBV10-2|13|TRBJ2-1|-
CATRQGKANEQFF
TGCGCCACCCGACAGGGGAAGGCCAATGAGCAGTTCTTC
>-|TRBV7-2|14|TRBJ2-1|many
CASSSVGGVSEQFF
TGTGCCAGCAGCTCCGTAGGGGGGGTTTCTGAGCAGTTCTTC
>-|TRBV12-3/TRBV12-4|15|TRBJ1-2|many
CASPTTAGTNYGYTF
TGTGCCAGTCCTACTACGGCAGGGACTAACTATGGCTACACCTTC
>-|TRBV2|14|TRBJ1-4|few
CASSLQKTNEKLFF
TGTGCCAGCAGTTTACAGAAAACTAATGAAAAACTGTTTTTT
>TRBD1|TRBV7-9|15|TRBJ1-1|-
CASSLGPQTGERAFF
TGTGCCAGCAGCTTAGGACCCCAAACAGGGGAGAGAGCTTTCTTT
>TRBD1|TRBV20-1|15|TRBJ2-2|-
CSARDPGQGTGELFF
TGCAGTGCTAGAGATCCGGGACAGGGAACCGGGGAGCTGTTTTTT
>-|TRBV30|11|TRBJ1-2|few
CAWSLTRGYTF
TGTGCCTGGAGTTTGACACGGGGCTACACCTTC
>-|TRBV7-2|13|TRBJ2-5|few
CASGVGIQETQYF
TGTGCCAGCGGGGTGGGGATCCAGGAGACCCAGTACTTC
>TRBD1|TRBV27|15|TRBJ1-2|-
CASSLYDRGGNGYTF
TGTGCCAGCAGTTTATACGACAGGGGCGGAAATGGCTACACCTTC
>TRBD2|TRBV9|16|TRBJ2-5|few
CASSVGVGLAEETQYF
TGTGCCAGCAGCGTTGGGGTCGGACTAGCGGAAGAGACCCAGTACTTC
>-|TRBV5-1|18|TRBJ2-2|-
CASSNSRSDRNFTGELFF
TGCGCCAGCAGCAATTCCCGTAGTGACAGAAACTTCACCGGGGAGCTGTTTTTT
>TRBD1|TRBV3-1|16|TRBJ1-2|-
CASSVLGQGGMSGYTF
TGTGCCAGCAGCGTCCTGGGCCAGGGGGGCATGAGTGGCTACACCTTC
>-|TRBV3-1|15|TRBJ1-2|few
CASSQEVDVAYGYTF
TGTGCCAGCAGCCAAGAGGTTGACGTGGCCTATGGCTACACCTTC
>-|TRBV3-1|15|TRBJ1-6|-
CASSQGEGQNSPLHF
TGTGCCAGCAGCCAAGGTGAGGGGCAGAATTCACCCCTCCACTTT
>TRBD2|TRBV11-2|14|TRBJ2-1|few
CASSPSGGGDEQFF
TGTGCCAGCAGTCCTAGCGGTGGGGGGGATGAGCAGTTCTTC
>-|TRBV20-1|16|TRBJ2-2|few
CSASLQPPPNTGELFF
TGCAGTGCTAGCCTCCAACCCCCGCCGAACACCGGGGAGCTGTTTTTT
>-|TRBV29-1|11|TRBJ2-5|-
CSSGQQETQYF
TGCAGCTCTGGGCAACAAGAGACCCAGTACTTC
>TRBD2|TRBV14|14|TRBJ2-7|-
CASTPAGAPYEQYF
TGTGCCAGCACCCCAGCGGGAGCCCCCTACGAGCAGTACTTC
>-|TRBV12-5|14|TRBJ2-5|-
CASGSGALPGTQYF
TGTGCTAGTGGTTCCGGGGCCCTACCGGGGACCCAGTACTTC
>TRBD2|TRBV7-9|16|TRBJ2-1|-
CASSLDVTSGMAEQFF
TGTGCCAGCAGCTTAGATGTGACTAGCGGGATGGCGGAGCAGTTCTTC
>TRBD1|TRBV11-2|16|TRBJ2-1|few
CASRQGGAPTYNEQFF
TGTGCCAGCAGACAAGGGGGCGCACCTACCTACAATGAGCAGTTCTTC
>-|TRBV5-1|14|TRBJ2-3|many
CASSLVDSTDTQYF
TGCGCCAGCAGCTTGGTAGATAGCACAGATACGCAGTATTTT
>-|TRBV7-9|15|TRBJ2-3|-
CASSTGTLEGDTQYF
TGTGCCAGCAGCACCGGGACCCTGGAGGGAGATACGCAGTATTTT
>-|TRBV15|13|TRBJ1-2|few
CATSRDRLEGYTF
TGTGCCACCAGCAGAGATCGACTGGAGGGCTACACCTTC
>TRBD2|TRBV12-3/TRBV12-4|17|TRBJ2-2|many
CASSLTSLAGDTGELFF
TGTGCCAGCAGTCTAACTTCACTAGCGGGAGACACCGGGGAGCTGTTTTTT
>-|TRBV5-1|13|TRBJ2-7|-
CASSLVEGGEQYF
TGCGCCAGCAGCTTGGTGGAGGGCGGGGAGCAGTACTTC
>-|TRBV5-1|16|TRBJ1-4|many
CASSLEPGTTNEKLFF
TGCGCCAGCAGCTTAGAGCCAGGAACAACTAATGAAAAACTGTTTTTT
>-|TRBV15|13|TRBJ2-7|few
CATSRVERAEQYF
TGTGCCACCAGCAGAGTAGAGAGGGCCGAGCAGTACTTC
>-|TRBV4-2|17|TRBJ1-2|few
CASSQETQGIANYGYTF
TGTGCCAGCAGCCAAGAAACCCAAGGGATAGCTAACTATGGCTACACCTTC
>TRBD2|TRBV4-2|14|TRBJ2-7|-
CASSQGGEYYEQYF
TGTGCCAGCAGCCAGGGGGGGGAGTACTACGAGCAGTACTTC
>-|TRBV20-1|12|TRBJ2-7|-
CSAGDVAYEQYF
TGCAGTGCTGGGGACGTAGCCTACGAGCAGTACTTC
>-|TRBV11-2|14|TRBJ2-1|-
CASSIIAENNEQFF
TGTGCCAGCAGCATAATAGCGGAGAACAATGAGCAGTTCTTC
>-|TRBV21-1|16|TRBJ2-2|-
CASRAPGTGKSGELFF
TGTGCCAGCAGGGCCCCTGGGACAGGGAAATCGGGGGAGCTGTTTTTT
>TRBD1|TRBV11-2|14|TRBJ2-7|few
CASSTRQGIGEQYF
TGTGCCAGCAGCACCCGACAGGGGATAGGAGAGCAGTACTTC
>-|TRBV25-1|13|TRBJ1-2|-
CASSDPRGAGYTF
TGTGCCAGCAGTGATCCCCGGGGAGCTGGCTACACCTTC
>TRBD2|TRBV2|17|TRBJ2-1|few
CASSAYASGRAYNEQFF
TGTGCCAGCAGTGCTTATGCTAGCGGGAGGGCCTACAATGAGCAGTTCTTC
>-|TRBV20-1|13|TRBJ2-5|many
CSARGGAGETQYF
TGCAGTGCTAGAGGTGGGGCGGGAGAGACCCAGTACTTC
>-|TRBV29-1|12|TRBJ1-2|few
CSAMTTADGYTF
TGCAGCGCTATGACAACGGCCGATGGCTACACCTTC
>-|TRBV5-4|15|TRBJ2-1|-
CASSSAGNSYNEQFF
TGTGCCAGCAGCTCAGCGGGCAACTCCTACAATGAGCAGTTCTTC
>-|TRBV14|18|TRBJ2-2|few
CASSSNRDGGLATGELFF
TGTGCCAGCAGTTCTAACCGGGACGGAGGACTGGCCACCGGGGAGCTGTTTTTT